Presented here are 30 T cell receptor beta chains from one specimen sequenced in a study of blood T cell repertoires in COVID-19. Profiling relied on immunoSEQ multiplex PCR, and the TCRdb table lists in-frame clones only, not all of them. The sample has roughly 150,000 clones, about 80% seen once. Sequenced: peripheral blood. Source of these receptors: a man between 65 and 85 years old with active or convalescent COVID-19.

V gene TRBV5-8 combines with J gene TRBJ2-1; 8 bases are shared with TRBD2. CDR1 and CDR2 (germline): SGHTS, YDEGEE. The V segment lost 0 bases and the J segment 9 bases; nucleotides outside the gene matches: 17. The CDR3 is made up of 18 amino acids. CDR3 loop: CASSLALNTGGPVSEQFF. The CDR3 DNA sequence: TGTGCCAGCAGCTTGGCCCTTAATACGGGAGGGCCGGTTTCTGAGCAGTTCTTC.

This sequence joins TRBV5-1 and TRBJ2-7, with 8 nucleotides matching TRBD2. In germline, CDR1 is SGHRS, CDR2 YFSETQ. The CDR3 is 16 amino acids. J lost 2 bases, V lost 0 bases, and 7 bases had no gene match. CDR3 in amino acids: CASSLESPGGPYEQYF. In DNA, the CDR3 is TGCGCCAGCAGCTTGGAAAGCCCGGGAGGGCCCTACGAGCAGTACTTC.

This clone was seen a few times. The V call is TRBV28, the J call TRBJ2-7; 7 bases are a match to TRBD1. V shed 6 bases, J shed 3 bases, and the junction held 20 bases outside the gene matches. There are 18 residues in the CDR3. The germline gives CDR1 MDHEN, CDR2 SYDVKM. This CDR3 reads CASSGPWGQLGQHYEQYF. The CDR3 DNA reads TGTGCCAGCAGCGGCCCTTGGGGGCAGTTGGGACAGCACTACGAGCAGTACTTC.

The chain is built from TRBV13 and TRBJ1-1; TRBD1 is a possible D gene (5 bases). There are 14 residues in the CDR3. Germline V gene data show CDR1 as PRHDT and CDR2 as FYEKMQ (reference sequence). V was pared by 4 bases and J by 2 bases, with 11 bases between. For the CDR3, the DNA is TGTGCCAGCAGCTCGGCAGGGATAAACACTGAAGCTTTCTTT. Encoded protein: CASSSAGINTEAFF.

J is TRBJ1-1 and V is TRBV19; possibly TRBD1 for D (6 bases). The CDR3 is 21 amino acids. The germline V gene encodes CDR1 LNHDA and CDR2 SQIVND (reference sequence). Trimming removed 10 bases at V and 0 bases at J, with 36 bases between. CDR3 loop: CATSQGPYPPGGGAMNTEAFF. For the CDR3, the DNA is TGTGCCACCTCACAGGGTCCGTATCCCCCTGGTGGAGGTGCAATGAACACTGAAGCTTTCTTT. The whole variable domain, filled in from reference TRBV19 and TRBJ1-1, reads DGGITQSPKYLFRKEGQNVTLSCEQNLNHDAMYWYRQDPGQGLRLIYYSQIVNDFQKGDIAEGYSVSREKKESFPLTVTSAQKNPTAFYLCATSQGPYPPGGGAMNTEAFFGQGTRLTVV.

The chain combines TRBV6-2 or TRBV6-3 with TRBJ2-5; 7 nucleotides agree with TRBD1. This CDR3 comprises 14 residues. The V and J ends lost 5 bases and 7 bases, in that order; junction bases with no gene match: 10. Germline assignment: CDR1 MNHEY and CDR2 SVGEGT. CDR3 protein: CASSKGQPEVTQYF. The CDR3 DNA sequence: TGTGCCAGCAGTAAGGGACAGCCAGAGGTGACCCAGTACTTC.

V and J are TRBV3-1 (or the pseudogene TRBV3-2) and TRBJ2-7; 11 nucleotides match TRBD2. Germline lookup yields CDR1 LGHDT and CDR2 YNNKEL (reference sequence). After removal of 4 bases from V and 3 bases from J, the junction contained 8 bases not matched to a gene. The CDR3 consists of 16 residues. The DNA for the CDR3 is TGTGCCAGCAGCCCCCGGGCTAGCGGGAGGCTCTACGAGCAGTACTTC. Translating gives CASSPRASGRLYEQYF.

The J gene is TRBJ1-1, the V gene TRBV9; no clear D gene. This CDR3 region has 13 residues. Germline loops: CDR1 SGDLS, CDR2 YYNGEE. V was clipped by 3 bases and J by 3 bases, with 9 bases between them. The CDR3 DNA sequence: TGTGCCAGCAGCGCCCAACAAGACACTGAAGCTTTCTTT. The encoded protein is CASSAQQDTEAFF.

This clone was seen a handful of times. The V and J genes are TRBV3-1 (or the pseudogene TRBV3-2) and TRBJ2-7; the match to TRBD2 covers 13 bases. The CDR3 is 17 amino acids. V trimming: 3 bases; J trimming: 1 base; junction bases outside the gene matches: 6. The V gene's germline CDR1 is LGHDT and CDR2 YNNKEL (reference sequence). CDR3 residues: CASSQGTSGTRSYEQYF. CDR3 coding DNA: TGTGCCAGCAGCCAGGGGACTAGCGGGACTAGATCCTACGAGCAGTACTTC.

In the case of this clone: At one end, the junction sequence differs from germline, possibly due to a read error. The chain combines TRBV5-1 with TRBJ1-2; 9 positions agree with TRBD1. Germline loops: CDR1 SGHRS, CDR2 YFSETQ. The length of the CDR3 is 15 residues. The DNA of the CDR3 is TGCACCAGCAGCCCGGGACAGGGAGAAGTCTATGGCTACACCTTC. Protein product: CTSSPGQGEVYGYTF. Combining the CDR3 with reference TRBV5-1 and TRBJ1-2 gives the whole variable domain KAGVTQTPRYLIKTRGQQVTLSCSPISGHRSVSWYQQTPGQGLQFLFEYFSETQRNKGNFPGRFSGRQFSNSRSEMNVSTLELGDSALYLCTSSPGQGEVYGYTFGSGTRLTVV.

The chain couples TRBV7-2 to TRBJ2-2, with D possibly being TRBD1 (6 bases). Trimming cost V 4 bases and J 4 bases, with 13 bases left between them. The CDR3 runs 15 residues. Germline CDR1 SGHTA, CDR2 FQGNSA. CDR3 in amino acids: CASSYGLQGTGELFF. In nucleotides, the CDR3 is TGTGCCAGCAGCTACGGATTACAGGGCACCGGGGAGCTGTTTTTT.

The J gene is TRBJ2-3, the V gene TRBV18; D is perhaps TRBD2 (6 bases). V was clipped by 1 base and J by 6 bases, with 11 bases between them. Germline lookup yields CDR1 KGHSH and CDR2 LQKENI. The CDR3 extends over 14 amino acids. CDR3 DNA: TGTGCCAGCTCACCACAAGGGGCGGGGGATACGCAGTATTTT. Its translation: CASSPQGAGDTQYF.

This clone was detected a few times. The V and J genes are TRBV7-2 and TRBJ1-2; TRBD1 might be the D (6 bases). V lost 5 bases, J lost 4 bases, and 8 bases lay in between. CDR1 and CDR2 (germline): SGHTA, FQGNSA. There are 12 residues in the CDR3. The CDR3 protein is CASSLGAYGYTF. The CDR3 DNA sequence: TGTGCCAGCAGCCTGGGGGCCTATGGCTACACCTTC. Full variable domain (remainder filled in from reference TRBV7-2 and TRBJ1-2): GAGVSQSPSNKVTEKGKDVELRCDPISGHTALYWYRQSLGQGLEFLIYFQGNSAPDKSGLPSDRFSAERTGGSVSTLTIQRTQQEDSAVYLCASSLGAYGYTFGSGTRLTVV.

The chain has TRBV6-4 and TRBJ1-1; no clear D. This CDR3 is 13 amino acids long. V lost 0 bases and J lost 3, with 5 bases in between. Germline V gene lookup returns CDR1 MRHNA and CDR2 SNTAGT. The CDR3 DNA is TGTGCCAGCAGTGACTCGACTTACACTGAAGCTTTCTTT. It codes for CASSDSTYTEAFF.

The chain has TRBV7-2 and TRBJ2-5, with D tentatively TRBD1 (6 bases). The germline gives CDR1 SGHTA, CDR2 FQGNSA. CDR3 length: 14 residues. The V end was cut by 2 bases, the J end by 5 bases, with 12 bases between. CDR3 nucleotides: TGTGCCAGCAGCTTAACACAGGGAATCGAGACCCAGTACTTC. This translates into CASSLTQGIETQYF.

The V call is TRBV7-2, the J call TRBJ1-5; D gene unclear. Germline values: CDR1 SGHTA, CDR2 FQGNSA. V lost 0 bases and J 6 bases, leaving 12 bases between the germline ends. The CDR3 spans 15 residues. In DNA form, the CDR3 reads TGTGCCAGCAGCTTAGCTTTGGTTTCAGGTCAGCCCCAGCATTTT. It yields the protein CASSLALVSGQPQHF.

The rearrangement joins TRBV6-2 or TRBV6-3 to TRBJ2-1; 7 nucleotides agree with TRBD1. J lost 10 bases, V lost 5 bases, and 5 bases had no gene match. The germline gives CDR1 MNHEY, CDR2 SVGEGT. This CDR3 spans 12 amino acids. The DNA for the CDR3 is TGTGCCAGCAGTGACAGGGTACGCGAGCAGTTCTTC. It yields the protein CASSDRVREQFF.

This chain connects TRBV27 to TRBJ1-6; the D gene is possibly TRBD1 (6 bases). Per germline, CDR1 MNHEY and CDR2 SMNVEV (reference sequence). The CDR3 is 19 residues long. Between the trimmed V and J ends, which lost 0 bases and 0 bases, there was a span of 15 bases. CDR3 sequence: CASSLSWQGPSSYNSPLHF. The CDR3 region has the DNA TGTGCCAGCAGTTTATCGTGGCAGGGGCCGAGCTCCTATAATTCACCCCTCCACTTT.

The chain carries TRBV30 and TRBJ1-5; 10 positions match TRBD1. J gave up 8 bases and V 5 bases, and 6 bases lay outside the gene matches. The CDR3 loop spans 13 amino acids. Looked up from germline, CDR1 is GTSNPN and CDR2 is SVGIG (reference sequence). In DNA form, the CDR3 reads TGTGCCTGGGATGACAGGGGGCTCAAGCCCCAGCATTTT. The encoded protein is CAWDDRGLKPQHF.

In its sample, this clone was seen a few times. The V call is TRBV6-5, the J call TRBJ2-2; no reliable D call. Trimming removed 6 bases at V and 4 bases at J, with 3 bases between. The CDR3 has 11 residues. Germline CDR1 is MNHEY and CDR2 is SVGAGI. CDR3 in DNA: TGTGCCAGCAGCCGCACCGGGGAGCTGTTTTTT. It encodes CASSRTGELFF.

The chain links TRBV5-1 to TRBJ1-1, with 7 bases lining up with TRBD1. There are 17 residues in the CDR3. Germline assignment: CDR1 SGHRS and CDR2 YFSETQ. The V and J ends lost 4 bases and 0 bases, in that order; junction bases with no gene match: 12. The CDR3 coding sequence is TGCGCCAGCAGCCCTACTGGGGACAGACACATGAACACTGAAGCTTTCTTT. It codes for CASSPTGDRHMNTEAFF.

This clone has only a few counts. The chain links TRBV15 to TRBJ2-2, with D perhaps TRBD1 (5 bases). The CDR3 runs to 15 residues. V was trimmed by 8 bases and J by 4 bases, leaving 17 bases between them. Germline CDR1 and CDR2: LNHNV and YYDKDF (reference sequence). The chain's CDR3 is CATLQEPGLTGELFF. The CDR3 region has the DNA TGTGCCACCCTTCAAGAGCCAGGGCTCACCGGGGAGCTGTTTTTT.

The genes are TRBV6-5 and TRBJ2-7; 10 nucleotides line up with TRBD1. Germline CDR1 reads MNHEY; CDR2 reads SVGAGI. Germline trimming cut 7 bases from V and 3 bases from J; bases unmatched to any gene: 6. The CDR3 spans 14 residues. CDR3 sequence reads: CASNPGTGVYEQYF. The CDR3 DNA is TGTGCCAGCAATCCCGGGACAGGGGTCTACGAGCAGTACTTC.

The rearrangement links TRBV28 to TRBJ1-4; 10 nucleotides match TRBD1. With V trimmed by 3 bases and J by 7 bases, 5 bases remained unmatched. CDR3 length: 15 residues. The germline gives CDR1 MDHEN, CDR2 SYDVKM. DNA for the CDR3: TGTGCCAGCAGTTTGCCCGACAGGGGGCCTGAAAAACTGTTTTTT. The encoded protein is CASSLPDRGPEKLFF.

The chain combines TRBV7-2 with TRBJ2-3, with 7 bases matching TRBD1. Per germline, CDR1 SGHTA and CDR2 FQGNSA. V shed 5 bases, J shed 5 bases, and the junction held 7 bases outside the gene matches. This CDR3 is built from 14 residues. CDR3 sequence: CASSPFYRGDTQYF. The CDR3 coding sequence is TGTGCCAGCAGCCCTTTTTACAGGGGAGATACGCAGTATTTT. Looking up the rest from reference TRBV7-2 and TRBJ2-3 gives the full variable domain: GAGVSQSPSNKVTEKGKDVELRCDPISGHTALYWYRQSLGQGLEFLIYFQGNSAPDKSGLPSDRFSAERTGGSVSTLTIQRTQQEDSAVYLCASSPFYRGDTQYFGPGTRLTVL.

This clone was observed a few times. The rearrangement joins TRBV7-8 to TRBJ2-7; D is unclear. CDR1 is SGHVS, CDR2 FQNEAQ, per germline. The CDR3 is 11 amino acids. Trimming shortened V by 0 bases and J by 12 bases, and 9 bases separated the two germline ends. In DNA, the CDR3 is TGTGCCAGCAGCTTAGCCGAGCGAAGGTACTTC. Translation gives CASSLAERRYF.

This clone has only one observation. The chain joins TRBV2 to TRBJ1-3; D is ambiguous. The CDR3 is 15 residues long. V lost 7 bases, J lost 0 bases, and 13 bases lay in between. Germline V gives CDR1 SNHLY, CDR2 FYNNEI. The CDR3: CASTLPGFSGNTIYF. CDR3 coding DNA: TGTGCCAGCACCCTACCGGGGTTCTCTGGAAACACCATATATTTT.

This clone was counted a single time. The chain is built from TRBV27 and TRBJ2-1, with D possibly matching TRBD2 (6 bases). CDR1 and CDR2 (germline): MNHEY, SMNVEV (reference sequence). The CDR3 covers 14 residues. V was trimmed by 3 bases and J by 5 bases, leaving 11 bases between them. The CDR3 coding sequence is TGTGCCAGCAGTTTCGGGGGTTTGAACAATGAGCAGTTCTTC. It specifies CASSFGGLNNEQFF.

This chain joins TRBV5-4 and TRBJ2-7; 10 positions match TRBD2. This CDR3 is 17 amino acids long. Germline CDR1 reads SGHNT; CDR2 reads YYREEE (reference sequence). V lost 4 bases to trimming and J lost 0 bases; unmatched junction nucleotides: 10. CDR3 coding DNA: TGTGCCAGCAGCCTGGGGGGTGCTAGCGGGAGCTCCTACGAGCAGTACTTC. Amino acids: CASSLGGASGSSYEQYF.

This clone was detected only once. This chain uses TRBV7-8 with TRBJ2-3; 9 bases line up with TRBD2. The CDR3 runs to 16 residues. Germline values: CDR1 SGHVS, CDR2 FQNEAQ. With 2 bases clipped from V and 4 bases from J, the junction kept 7 bases outside the gene matches. The CDR3 DNA is TGTGCCAGCAGCTTAAATCGCGGGAGGGCCGCAGATACGCAGTATTTT. This gives the protein CASSLNRGRAADTQYF. The full variable domain, rest sourced from reference TRBV7-8 and TRBJ2-3, is GAGVSQSPRYKVAKRGQDVALRCDPISGHVSLFWYQQALGQGPEFLTYFQNEAQLDKSGLPSDRFFAERPEGSVSTLKIQRTQQEDSAVYLCASSLNRGRAADTQYFGPGTRLTVL.